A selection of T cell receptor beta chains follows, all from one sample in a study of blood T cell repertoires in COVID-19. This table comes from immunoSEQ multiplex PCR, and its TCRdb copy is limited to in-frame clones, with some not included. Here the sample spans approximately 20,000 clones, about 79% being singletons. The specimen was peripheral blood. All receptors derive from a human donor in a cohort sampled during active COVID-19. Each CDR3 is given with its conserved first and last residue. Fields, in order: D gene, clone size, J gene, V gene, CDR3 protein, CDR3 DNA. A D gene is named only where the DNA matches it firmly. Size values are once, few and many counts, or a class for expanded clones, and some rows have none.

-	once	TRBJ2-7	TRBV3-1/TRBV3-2	CASSQEGREQYF	TGTGCCAGCAGCCAAGAGGGGCGCGAGCAGTACTTC
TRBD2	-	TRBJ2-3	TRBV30	CAWSGVGTSGSFIGGDTQYF	TGTGCCTGGAGTGGAGTCGGGACTAGCGGGAGCTTTATCGGGGGAGATACGCAGTATTTT
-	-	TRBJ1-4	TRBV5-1	CASSFGGSLTNEKLFF	TGCGCCAGCAGCTTCGGCGGATCGCTAACTAATGAAAAACTGTTTTTT
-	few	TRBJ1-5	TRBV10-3	CAISGRNQPQHF	TGTGCCATCAGTGGTCGGAATCAGCCCCAGCATTTT
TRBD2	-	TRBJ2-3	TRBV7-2	CASSLTRVTSGRGRQYF	TGTGCCAGCAGCTTAACAAGGGTGACTAGCGGGAGAGGAAGGCAGTATTTT
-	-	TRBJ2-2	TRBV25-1	CASRPRPTGRTGELFF	TGTGCCAGCAGGCCCCGGCCTACAGGGCGCACCGGGGAGCTGTTTTTT
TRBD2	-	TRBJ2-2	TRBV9	CASSAGLAGSTGELFF	TGTGCCAGCAGCGCGGGACTAGCGGGATCTACCGGGGAGCTGTTTTTT
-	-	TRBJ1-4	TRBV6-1	CASRERQGRRNEKLFF	TGTGCCAGCAGAGAAAGACAAGGTCGACGTAATGAAAAACTGTTTTTT
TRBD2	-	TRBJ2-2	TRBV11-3	CASSTSYSGRLNTGELFF	TGTGCCAGCAGCACCAGCTATAGCGGGAGGTTGAACACCGGGGAGCTGTTTTTT
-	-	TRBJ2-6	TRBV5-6	CASSPQGSGANVLTF	TGTGCCAGCAGCCCGCAGGGTTCTGGGGCCAACGTCCTGACTTTC
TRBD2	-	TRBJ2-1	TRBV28	CASSFLGLALNEQFF	TGTGCCAGCAGTTTCTTGGGACTAGCACTCAATGAGCAGTTCTTC
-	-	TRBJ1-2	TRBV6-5	CASTQQIGAYGYTF	TGTGCCAGCACCCAACAAATCGGAGCCTATGGCTACACCTTC
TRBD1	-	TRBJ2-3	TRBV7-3	CASSLTGTGGADTQYF	TGTGCCAGCAGCTTAACAGGGACAGGCGGTGCAGATACGCAGTATTTT
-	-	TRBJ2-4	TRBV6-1	CASSESPTGAKNIQYF	TGTGCCAGCAGTGAATCGCCGACGGGAGCCAAAAACATTCAGTACTTC
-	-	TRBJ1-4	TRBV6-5	CASRRQGTRKLFF	TGTGCCAGCAGGCGGCAGGGAACGCGAAAACTGTTTTTT
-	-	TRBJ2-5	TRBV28	CASSSDFGGGETQYF	TGTGCCAGCAGTTCGGACTTCGGAGGAGGAGAGACCCAGTACTTC
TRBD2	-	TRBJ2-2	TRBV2	CASGTSGSTGELFF	TGTGCCAGTGGGACTAGCGGGAGCACCGGGGAGCTGTTTTTT
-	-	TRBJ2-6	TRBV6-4	CASSDSTGVGANVLTF	TGTGCCAGCAGTGACTCGACCGGGGTTGGGGCCAACGTCCTGACTTTC
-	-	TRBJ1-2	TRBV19	CASTRGQYLSNYGYTF	TGTGCCAGTACCCGCGGGCAGTATTTAAGTAACTATGGCTACACCTTC
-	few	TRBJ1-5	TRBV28	CASSFRLMRGNQPQHF	TGTGCCAGCAGTTTCCGTTTGATGAGGGGCAATCAGCCCCAGCATTTT
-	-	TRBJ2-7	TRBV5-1	CASSLALGQNYEQYF	TGCGCCAGCAGCTTGGCCTTGGGGCAGAACTACGAGCAGTACTTC
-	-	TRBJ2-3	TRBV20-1	CSAQDPVEQYF	TGCAGTGCACAGGACCCGGTGGAGCAGTATTTT
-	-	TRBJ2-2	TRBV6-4	CASSDGQTTGELFF	TGTGCCAGCAGTGACGGGCAGACCACCGGGGAGCTGTTTTTT
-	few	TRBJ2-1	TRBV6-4	CASSAAGYNEQFF	TGTGCCAGCAGTGCAGCGGGTTACAATGAGCAGTTCTTC
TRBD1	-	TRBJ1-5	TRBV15	CATSRGGQQEHQPQHF	TGTGCCACCAGCAGGGGGGGACAGCAAGAACATCAGCCCCAGCATTTT
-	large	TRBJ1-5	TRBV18	CASSPGQNQPQHF	TGTGCCAGCTCGCCTGGACAGAATCAGCCCCAGCATTTT
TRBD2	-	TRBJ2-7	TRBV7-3	CASSLLAGGEQYF	TGTGCCAGCAGCTTACTAGCGGGAGGGGAGCAGTACTTC
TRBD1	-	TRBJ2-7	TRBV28	CASSLTGEIYEQYF	TGTGCCAGCAGTCTTACAGGGGAAATCTACGAGCAGTACTTC
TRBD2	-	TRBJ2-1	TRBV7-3	CASSLGGSGRQNEQFF	TGTGCCAGCAGCTTAGGGGGCAGCGGGAGGCAAAATGAGCAGTTCTTC
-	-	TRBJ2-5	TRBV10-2	CASSAGTSVSPRTQYF	TGCGCCAGCAGCGCCGGGACATCGGTTTCCCCCCGCACCCAGTACTTC
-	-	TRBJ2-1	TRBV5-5	CASSTVSSAGQHNEQFF	TGTGCCAGCAGCACCGTTAGTTCAGCGGGACAACACAATGAGCAGTTCTTC
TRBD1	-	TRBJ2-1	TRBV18	CASSPDRTGEQFF	TGTGCCAGCTCTCCGGACAGGACGGGTGAGCAGTTCTTC
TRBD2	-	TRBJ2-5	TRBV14	CASSQEASGRRETQYF	TGTGCCAGCAGCCAAGAGGCTAGCGGGAGGCGGGAGACCCAGTACTTC
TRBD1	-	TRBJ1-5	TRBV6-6	CASSQATGGNQPQHF	TGTGCCAGCAGCCAAGCGACAGGGGGGAATCAGCCCCAGCATTTT
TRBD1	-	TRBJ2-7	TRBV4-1	CASSQGSQGVREQYF	TGCGCCAGCAGCCAAGGTAGCCAGGGGGTTCGCGAGCAGTACTTC